This TCR beta chain was recovered during a study of blood T cell repertoires in COVID-19. Study-level information: Samples representing acute and convalescent COVID-19 were sourced from the United States, Italy and Spain. PBMCs, B-cell-depleted T cells, or T cells were the source of the cDNA or gDNA that made up the material.

Profiled with immunoSEQ multiplex PCR; TCRdb holds only in-frame clones, not every one. The data show some 230,000 clones, 75% to 90% seen once. The CDR3 loop spans 16 amino acids. Germline V gives CDR1 SGHRS, CDR2 YFSETQ. V gave up 0 bases and J gave up 6 bases; unmatched junction bases: 7. Sequencing input: peripheral blood. The chain couples TRBV5-1 to TRBJ1-5; 9 bases fit TRBD1. The clonotype originates from an elderly woman with COVID-19, enrolled during active disease. The CDR3 is CASSLGTGDSSQPQHF. The DNA for the CDR3 is TGCGCCAGCAGCTTGGGGACAGGGGATTCTAGTCAGCCCCAGCATTTT.